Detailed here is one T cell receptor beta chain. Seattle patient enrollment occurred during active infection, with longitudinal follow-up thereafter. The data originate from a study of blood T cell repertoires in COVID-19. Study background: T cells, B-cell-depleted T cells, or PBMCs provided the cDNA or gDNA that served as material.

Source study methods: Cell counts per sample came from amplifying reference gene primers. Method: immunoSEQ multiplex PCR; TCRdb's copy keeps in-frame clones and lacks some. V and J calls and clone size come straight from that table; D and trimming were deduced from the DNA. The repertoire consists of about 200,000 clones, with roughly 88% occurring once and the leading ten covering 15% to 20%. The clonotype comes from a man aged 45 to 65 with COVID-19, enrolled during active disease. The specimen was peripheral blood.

CDR3 in DNA: TGTGCCAGCAGTGACCCAGGACTCAGCAATGAGCAGTTCTTC. Its protein product is CASSDPGLSNEQFF. V and J are TRBV6-4 and TRBJ2-1; TRBD2 is a possible D gene (5 bases). Trimming shortened V by 2 bases and J by 6 bases, and 11 bases separated the two germline ends. This CDR3 region has 14 residues. The germline V gene has CDR1 MRHNA and CDR2 SNTAGT.